This T cell receptor beta chain was identified during a study of T-cell reconstitution after alpha-beta-depleted transplantation in children. Study observations and caveats: Several hundred graft clones that had expanded were reportedly the source of alpha-beta T cells about two months after transplant. Some patients showed high day-60 TCRbeta diversity, which derived from surviving recipient T cells and thymic progenitors.

V shed 0 bases and J 5 bases; nucleotides not matched to a gene: 5. The length of the CDR3 is 15 residues. Germline values: CDR1 SEHNR, CDR2 FQNEAQ (reference sequence). TCRbeta library construction was performed incorporating unique molecular identifiers. From the PCR reads, TCRdb called clonotypes with MiXCR, one entry per CDR3 protein. The profile shows about 980,000 distinct CDR3 sequences, about 26% of them singletons. This clonotype was detected only a few times. The antigen remains undetermined. Sequenced material: PBMCs, mostly from graft donor cells, taken 360 days after TCRalphabeta/CD19-depleted stem cell transplant. The origin of this receptor is a boy under three years old who had a stem cell transplant for SCID, so the T cells may come from the graft donor. The chain recombines TRBV7-9 with TRBJ2-7, with 9 nucleotides matching TRBD1. Here the CDR3 reads CASSLALGQGNEQYF. The DNA of the CDR3 is TGTGCCAGCAGCTTAGCGCTAGGACAGGGGAACGAGCAGTACTTC.